What follows describes a single TCR beta chain. This specimen comes from a study of OX40 agonist ivuxolimab in advanced cancers. On the study more broadly: Among those enrolled, mean age was about 63 years (range roughly 20 to 80) and about 79% were male.

Profiling relied on immunoSEQ multiplex PCR, and the TCRdb table lists in-frame clones only, not all of them. The sample has 60,000 to 80,000 clones; 80% to 85% are singletons. V was clipped by 5 bases and J by 7 bases; unmatched bases: 6. This CDR3 has 12 amino acids. From germline, CDR1 is SGHDT and CDR2 YYEEEE. The specimen comprised CD4+ or CD8+ T cells sorted from blood, sampled in a trial of the OX40 agonist ivuxolimab. The sequence was obtained from an adult with an advanced solid tumor such as melanoma, head and neck, liver or kidney cancer. The V and J genes are TRBV5-6 and TRBJ2-7; 7 bases agree with TRBD1. CDR3 nucleotides: TGTGCCAGCAGTCCCAACAGGGGAGAGCAGTACTTC. Amino acids: CASSPNRGEQYF.